This T cell receptor (beta chain) emerged from a study of cytomegalovirus exposure and HLA in healthy donors. The CDR3 has 12 residues. The V and J ends lost 4 bases and 5 bases, in that order; junction bases with no gene match: 4. Germline-derived CDR1 and CDR2 are SQVTM and ANQGSEA. In regard to this clone: Its antigen is undetermined.

Study conclusions and caveats: A later analysis reportedly identified an Asian-associated ancestry cluster as carrying fewer N-insertions than the 666-donor mean.

PCR used 60 Vbeta primers and 13 Jbeta primers. Using immunoSEQ multiplex PCR, the repertoire was profiled, and TCRdb retains in-frame clones only, with some absent. The table shows approximately 160,000 clones, with more than 75% occurring only once. The chain links TRBV29-1 to TRBJ1-1; 7 bases line up with TRBD1. This TCR derives from a girl aged 5 to 17 in good health and CMV-seropositive. The sample taken for sequencing was PBMCs. As DNA, the CDR3 is TGCAGCGTTGTACCCAGGGGGACTGAAGCTTTCTTT. Residues: CSVVPRGTEAFF.